This T cell receptor beta chain was found in a study of cytomegalovirus exposure and HLA in healthy donors. Turning to the study itself: A later analysis reported the same platform for the approximately 110 validation repertoires and the approximately 720 first-cohort repertoires. Broader study findings: The study labeled about 160 TCR beta chains cytomegalovirus-associated. The classifier was said to identify cytomegalovirus status with high specificity and sensitivity.

The germline V gene encodes CDR1 SGHTA and CDR2 FQGNSA. CDR3 size: 16 residues. Trimming cost V 4 bases and J 5 bases; bases outside gene matches: 8. Measured with immunoSEQ multiplex PCR; TCRdb has only the in-frame clones, and not every one. The table records 250,000 to 350,000 clones, 86% of them present only once. About this clone itself: Its antigen is not known.

J is TRBJ2-7 and V is TRBV7-2, with 13 bases fitting TRBD2. This receptor was taken from a woman between 18 and 29 years old in good health and CMV-seronegative. The sequencing sample was made of PBMCs. In nucleotides, the CDR3 is TGTGCCAGCAGCTCCGGACTAGCGGGAGATATCGACGAGCAGTACTTC. Its protein product is CASSSGLAGDIDEQYF.